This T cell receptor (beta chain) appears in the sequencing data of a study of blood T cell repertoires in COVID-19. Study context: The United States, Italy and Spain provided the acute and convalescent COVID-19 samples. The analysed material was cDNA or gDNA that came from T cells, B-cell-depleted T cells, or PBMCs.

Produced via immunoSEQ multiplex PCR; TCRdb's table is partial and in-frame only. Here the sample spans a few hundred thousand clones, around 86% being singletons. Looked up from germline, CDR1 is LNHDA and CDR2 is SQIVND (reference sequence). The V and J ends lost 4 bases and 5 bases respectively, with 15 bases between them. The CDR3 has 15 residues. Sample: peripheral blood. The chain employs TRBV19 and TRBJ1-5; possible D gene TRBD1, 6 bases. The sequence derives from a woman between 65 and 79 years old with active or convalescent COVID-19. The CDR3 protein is CASSTLLGGDQPQHF. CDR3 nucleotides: TGTGCCAGTAGTACCTTATTAGGGGGGGATCAGCCCCAGCATTTT.